A selection of T cell receptor beta chains follows, all from one sample in a study of shared clonotypes between healthy human individuals. Sequencing was performed with immunoSEQ multiplex PCR; in TCRdb, only in-frame clones are kept and a portion is missing. This sample has about 980,000 clones; less than 85% occur once, and the top ten carry around 1.5%. Material for sequencing was memory CD4+ T cells sorted from blood. The receptor source for this set is a man between 18 and 35 years old in good health. The CDR3 runs from the conserved cysteine through the conserved F or W. Fields, in order: CDR3 length, clone size, J gene, V gene, D gene, CDR3 protein, CDR3 DNA. D genes are given only for firm matches. Not every row has a clone size; where given, it reads once, few, many or a size class.

16,.,TRBJ1-5,TRBV10-2,.,CASSVYPGFSNQPQHF,TGCGCCAGCAGTGTCTATCCTGGGTTTAGCAATCAGCCCCAGCATTTT
16,.,TRBJ2-2,TRBV7-9,.,CASSLAGTANTGELFF,TGTGCCAGCAGCTTAGCGGGAACGGCGAACACCGGGGAGCTGTTTTTT
16,.,TRBJ1-5,TRBV4-3,.,CASSQDRGSGNQPQHF,TGCGCCAGCAGCCAAGACCGGGGGTCGGGCAATCAGCCCCAGCATTTT
14,.,TRBJ2-2,TRBV6-5,TRBD2,CASTGGGRVGELFF,TGTGCCAGCACGGGGGGAGGGAGAGTCGGGGAGCTGTTTTTT
17,.,TRBJ2-7,TRBV5-1,TRBD1,CASSLRDRGAIPYEQYF,TGCGCCAGCAGCTTGAGGGACAGGGGCGCTATTCCCTACGAGCAGTACTTC
16,.,TRBJ2-3,TRBV7-6,TRBD2,CASSFDVAGSTDTQYF,TGTGCCAGCAGCTTCGACGTAGCGGGAAGCACAGATACGCAGTATTTT
12,.,TRBJ2-1,TRBV5-4,.,CASSLRDNEQFF,TGTGCCAGCAGCTTACGGGATAATGAGCAGTTCTTC
15,.,TRBJ1-2,TRBV7-2,.,CASSLVIASGGGYTF,TGTGCCAGCAGCTTAGTTATTGCAAGCGGTGGAGGCTACACCTTC
15,.,TRBJ1-2,TRBV5-4,.,CASSSPRAGDYGYTF,TGTGCCAGCAGCTCCCCCAGGGCAGGGGACTATGGCTACACCTTC
13,.,TRBJ2-1,TRBV7-2,.,CASSLPRPNEQFF,TGTGCCAGCAGCTTACCACGCCCCAATGAGCAGTTCTTC
13,once,TRBJ2-1,TRBV2,.,CASSRVSYNEQFF,TGTGCCAGCAGCCGGGTGTCCTACAATGAGCAGTTCTTC
15,.,TRBJ1-1,TRBV7-2,.,CASSLLGTQNTEAFF,TGTGCCAGCAGCTTATTAGGCACCCAGAACACTGAAGCTTTCTTT
18,.,TRBJ2-7,TRBV11-2,TRBD2,CASSLQREGVVGLNEQYF,TGTGCCAGCAGCTTACAGCGGGAGGGGGTGGTCGGCCTCAACGAGCAGTACTTC
19,.,TRBJ1-3,TRBV4-1,.,CASSPPAGGVGSRGNTIYF,TGCGCCAGCAGCCCCCCTGCGGGGGGCGTCGGTAGTAGGGGAAACACCATATATTTT
16,few,TRBJ1-1,TRBV29-1,TRBD1,CSVEGDRVSVRTEAFF,TGCAGCGTTGAAGGGGACAGGGTCTCCGTTCGCACTGAAGCTTTCTTT
15,.,TRBJ1-1,TRBV6-5,.,CASSRMDSPRTEAFF,TGTGCCAGCAGTCGGATGGACAGTCCTAGGACTGAAGCTTTCTTT
14,once,TRBJ2-3,TRBV11-2,.,CASSLISVTDTQYF,TGTGCCAGCAGCTTAATTTCAGTCACAGATACGCAGTATTTT
15,.,TRBJ2-1,TRBV19,TRBD1,CASSISQGAHNEQFF,TGTGCCAGTAGTATATCCCAGGGGGCGCATAATGAGCAGTTCTTC
9,few,TRBJ1-2,TRBV27,.,CLRDYGYTF,TGTCTCCGGGATTATGGCTACACCTTC
15,.,TRBJ2-3,TRBV7-2,.,CASSFRASSTDTQYF,TGTGCCAGCAGCTTCAGGGCCTCTAGCACAGATACGCAGTATTTT
18,.,TRBJ2-2,TRBV11-1,.,CASSLGTGKAGTNGELFF,TGTGCCAGCAGCTTAGGGACAGGGAAAGCGGGGACGAACGGGGAGCTGTTTTTT
16,.,TRBJ2-1,TRBV5-6,TRBD2,CASSLVTSGYNNEQFF,TGTGCCAGCAGCTTGGTAACTAGCGGGTACAACAATGAGCAGTTCTTC
14,.,TRBJ2-1,TRBV5-4,TRBD1,CASRRDRGRIEQFF,TGTGCCAGCAGACGGGACAGGGGGCGCATTGAGCAGTTCTTC
13,.,TRBJ2-5,TRBV10-3,.,CAISEGLAETQYF,TGTGCCATCAGTGAGGGGCTAGCAGAGACCCAGTACTTC
13,.,TRBJ2-3,TRBV5-6,.,CASSLVFSDTQYF,TGTGCCAGCAGCTTGGTTTTTTCAGATACGCAGTATTTT
13,.,TRBJ2-1,TRBV18,.,CASSPRDWNEQFF,TGTGCCAGCTCACCACGTGACTGGAATGAGCAGTTCTTC
16,.,TRBJ1-4,TRBV6-1,TRBD1,CASSVRDRGPNEKLFF,TGTGCCAGCAGTGTCCGGGACAGGGGGCCTAATGAAAAACTGTTTTTT
15,.,TRBJ2-5,TRBV11-2,.,CASSLEGTPPETQYF,TGTGCCAGCAGCTTAGAGGGGACCCCTCCAGAGACCCAGTACTTC
14,.,TRBJ1-4,TRBV19,TRBD1,CASRDRAANEKLFF,TGTGCCAGCCGGGACAGGGCAGCTAATGAAAAACTGTTTTTT
15,.,TRBJ1-1,TRBV5-4,.,CASSLGGTVNTEAFF,TGTGCCAGCAGCTTGGGGGGGACGGTTAACACTGAAGCTTTCTTT
15,.,TRBJ2-5,TRBV14,.,CASSPGGTNQETQYF,TGTGCCAGCAGCCCAGGCGGGACAAACCAAGAGACCCAGTACTTC
16,few,TRBJ2-3,TRBV10-2,TRBD2,CASSNPGLGSTDTQYF,TGCGCCAGCAGCAACCCGGGACTAGGGAGCACAGATACGCAGTATTTT
18,.,TRBJ2-2,TRBV11-3,.,CASSLVSRPGQNTGELFF,TGTGCCAGCAGCTTAGTATCCCGGCCAGGCCAGAACACCGGGGAGCTGTTTTTT
16,.,TRBJ2-3,TRBV10-3,.,CAISESGRAGGDTQYF,TGTGCCATCAGTGAGTCGGGTCGAGCGGGCGGAGATACGCAGTATTTT
15,.,TRBJ1-5,TRBV19,.,CASSAGAWVNQPQHF,TGTGCCAGTAGTGCTGGGGCGTGGGTTAATCAGCCCCAGCATTTT
15,once,TRBJ1-2,TRBV19,TRBD1,CASSIVTGGAYGYTF,TGTGCCAGTAGTATAGTCACAGGGGGCGCCTATGGCTACACCTTC
14,.,TRBJ1-4,TRBV27,TRBD1,CASSPVLTGGKLFF,TGTGCCAGCAGTCCCGTCCTGACAGGGGGGAAACTGTTTTTT
16,.,TRBJ1-6,TRBV11-2,TRBD1,CASSLDPTGFNSPLHF,TGTGCCAGCAGCTTAGATCCGACAGGGTTTAATTCACCCCTCCACTTT
13,few,TRBJ1-2,TRBV7-8,TRBD1,CASSLGGQAGYTF,TGTGCCAGCAGCTTAGGGGGACAGGCTGGCTACACCTTC
15,.,TRBJ2-3,TRBV6-1,TRBD2,CASSEWTSLADTQYF,TGTGCCAGCAGTGAATGGACTAGCTTGGCAGATACGCAGTATTTT
18,.,TRBJ2-7,TRBV28,TRBD2,CASSLDLTSGGFSYEQYF,TGTGCCAGCAGTTTGGACCTGACTAGCGGGGGGTTCTCCTACGAGCAGTACTTC
14,.,TRBJ1-4,TRBV18,.,CASSQGQINEKLFF,TGTGCCAGCTCCCAAGGACAGATTAATGAAAAACTGTTTTTT
15,.,TRBJ2-1,TRBV7-2,.,CASSLVFGLYNEQFF,TGTGCCAGCAGCTTAGTGTTCGGACTTTACAATGAGCAGTTCTTC
12,.,TRBJ1-2,TRBV7-9,.,CASSTTTYGYTF,TGTGCCAGCAGCACGACCACTTATGGCTACACCTTC
12,.,TRBJ1-6,TRBV10-2,.,CASGDYVSPLHF,TGCGCCAGCGGGGACTACGTCTCACCCCTCCACTTT
14,.,TRBJ1-1,TRBV10-3,TRBD1,CAITRTGGDTEAFF,TGTGCCATCACTCGGACAGGAGGGGACACTGAAGCTTTCTTT
15,.,TRBJ1-1,TRBV5-1,.,CASSLVSPGDTEAFF,TGCGCCAGCAGCTTGGTCTCCCCGGGGGACACTGAAGCTTTCTTT
15,once,TRBJ2-1,TRBV7-9,.,CASSLVTGTRNEQFF,TGTGCCAGCAGCTTAGTTACCGGGACTCGGAATGAGCAGTTCTTC
11,.,TRBJ2-7,TRBV7-2,.,CASRNHYEQYF,TGTGCCAGCAGAAACCACTACGAGCAGTACTTC
16,few,TRBJ1-3,TRBV5-1,.,CASSLGWGSSGNTIYF,TGCGCCAGCAGCTTGGGTTGGGGAAGCTCTGGAAACACCATATATTTT
16,.,TRBJ2-2,TRBV19,TRBD1,CASSTHGTGGTGELFF,TGTGCCAGTAGTACACATGGGACAGGGGGGACCGGGGAGCTGTTTTTT
16,.,TRBJ2-2,TRBV7-9,TRBD2,CASSLPLAGGTGELFF,TGTGCCAGCAGCTTGCCACTAGCGGGAGGCACCGGGGAGCTGTTTTTT
14,.,TRBJ2-7,TRBV7-2,.,CASRKGGTSYEQYF,TGTGCCAGCAGGAAAGGGGGGACGAGCTACGAGCAGTACTTC
16,.,TRBJ2-2,TRBV9,.,CASSVEGTANTGELFF,TGTGCCAGCAGCGTAGAGGGTACCGCGAACACCGGGGAGCTGTTTTTT
16,.,TRBJ2-1,TRBV9,.,CASSGLRAPFGNEQFF,TGTGCCAGCAGCGGCCTGCGGGCCCCGTTTGGAAATGAGCAGTTCTTC
14,once,TRBJ1-2,TRBV19,.,CASRIQGANYGYTF,TGTGCCAGTAGAATACAGGGAGCTAACTATGGCTACACCTTC
13,.,TRBJ1-2,TRBV5-4,.,CASSLDGNYGYTF,TGTGCCAGCAGCTTGGACGGGAACTATGGCTACACCTTC
15,.,TRBJ2-1,TRBV30,.,CAWSGGQGFYNEQFF,TGTGCCTGGAGTGGGGGGCAGGGATTCTACAATGAGCAGTTCTTC
14,.,TRBJ2-5,TRBV11-2,TRBD2,CASSRGLAGETQYF,TGTGCCAGCAGCCGAGGACTAGCGGGGGAGACCCAGTACTTC